These T cell receptor beta chains were read from a single sample in a study of T cell repertoires in cytomegalovirus infection. These TCRs' antigens remain unknown. TCRdb analysed the reads with MiXCR anew, one entry per CDR3 protein. Of under 150,000 distinct CDR3 sequences listed, approximately 24% are singletons. Sequencing was done on a sample of PBMCs, sequenced either directly or after in vitro stimulation (not recorded which). The receptors here all came from a human donor in good health (CMV status not recorded). Some clones in this sample may be carry-over from other donors' samples. Both conserved end residues are part of each CDR3. Fields, in order: CDR3 length, D gene, J gene, V gene, CDR3 protein. The D gene is left open where the match is weak.

>17|.|TRBJ1-2|TRBV6-2/TRBV6-3
CASSYYWTQTDNYGYTF
>13|TRBD1|TRBJ2-5|TRBV6-2/TRBV6-3
CASRGTGAETQYF
>14|.|TRBJ1-5|TRBV6-5
CASSSPKRGQPQHF
>15|TRBD2|TRBJ2-3|TRBV6-5
CASSLQREWTDTQYF
>16|TRBD1|TRBJ2-1|TRBV7-9
CASSLTTGEPYNEQFF
>17|TRBD2|TRBJ2-5|TRBV7-2
CASSTGLAGGTGETQYF
>14|.|TRBJ2-1|TRBV28
CASSLTPGGNEQFF
>19|TRBD2|TRBJ2-5|TRBV6-5
CASSPEGLAGGPGQETQYF
>17|TRBD2|TRBJ2-5|TRBV9
CASSVGPSGSGVETQYF
>17|TRBD1|TRBJ2-5|TRBV3-1
CASSPSAGTGRMETQYF
>17|TRBD2|TRBJ2-3|TRBV19
CASKRLAGNAATDTQYF
>14|TRBD2|TRBJ2-7|TRBV6-5
CASSYMAGAGEQYF
>15|.|TRBJ2-5|TRBV7-3
CASSLNLGAGVTQYF
>16|.|TRBJ1-5|TRBV6-5
CASSRAGGIDNQPQHF
>18|TRBD2|TRBJ2-3|TRBV27
CASSLMTSGNYLTDTQYF
>15|.|TRBJ2-5|TRBV12-3/TRBV12-4
CASSLAEGQQETQYF
>16|.|TRBJ1-2|TRBV7-2
CASSLGGAGPGSGYTF
>16|.|TRBJ2-2|TRBV28
CASSPQTGTGTGELFF
>16|TRBD1|TRBJ2-7|TRBV6-2/TRBV6-3
CASRDLVGQGSREQYF
>13|.|TRBJ2-5|TRBV29-1
CSVERQGRETQYF
>13|.|TRBJ2-1|TRBV15
CATSGHLSHEQFF
>14|.|TRBJ2-3|TRBV6-6
CASTDLQGTDTQYF
>16|TRBD2|TRBJ2-1|TRBV5-1
CASRPGTSGSYNEQFF
>16|.|TRBJ2-1|TRBV2
CASTTSGNEVYNEQFF
>18|TRBD2|TRBJ2-1|TRBV7-8
CASSLGGLAGGNYNEQFF
>18|.|TRBJ1-5|TRBV6-5
CASSCSWAGAGSNQPQHF
>15|.|TRBJ1-1|TRBV7-8
CASSFHGGPNTEAFF
>14|.|TRBJ2-5|TRBV28
CASSPVGGGATQYF
>14|.|TRBJ2-3|TRBV5-4
CASSFFGVTDTQYF
>16|TRBD2|TRBJ2-1|TRBV15
CATSTPGTSIVGEQFF